This T cell receptor beta chain was captured in a study of response to subunit inactivated influenza vaccine (dated by TCRdb to 2016 to 2019). For context, the study as a whole: Deep quantitative T cell receptor repertoire profiling was used in the study to track responses to a trivalent subunit inactivated influenza vaccine.

Findings and caveats that apply to the study as a whole: The authors suggested that each seasonal influenza vaccination may recruit only a limited number of new T cells.

Inclusive of the bounding cysteine and phenylalanine, the CDR3 is 18 residues long. Only the CDR3 part of the read is kept: 54 bases, read in frame from the first base. V loses 6 bases at its end and J loses 0 bases; junction bases beyond the gene matches: 10. Via the germline V gene, CDR1 is MDHEN and CDR2 SYDVKM. Libraries were prepared through RT-PCR. The instrument given in TCRdb is Illumina HiSeq 2500. TCRdb trimmed the raw reads at Q25, called clones with MiXCR and kept productive beta chains. Each entry is one CDR3 protein sequence, shown with its most common DNA and genes. For this sample there are over 150,000 distinct CDR3 sequences; about a tenth appear just once. The ten top clones hold approximately 10% of the sample. This clonotype was picked up a small number of times. Its cognate antigen has yet to be identified. Nothing much larger sits one base from this clone, and base qualities are not available.

The TCR originated in a man aged 45 to 65 who received an inactivated influenza vaccine. Donor details come from another sample of the same person, matched by shared clones. The sample in question was non-naive T cells sorted from PBMCs, obtained on the day of vaccination. The cell subset or site label on this specimen signifies: memory T cell fraction. This chain joins TRBV28 to TRBJ2-4, with 11 junctional bases fitting TRBD1. The bases are TGTGCCAGCAGCCCGGGACAGGGGGGAATTTTAGCCAAAAACATTCAGTACTTC. Its protein is CASSPGQGGILAKNIQYF.